Each of the 32 T cell receptor beta chains below was sequenced from the same sample in a study of blood T cell repertoires in COVID-19. TCRdb's table, derived via immunoSEQ multiplex PCR, lists solely in-frame clones and lacks some. The table lists around 180,000 clones, about 87% of them singletons. The sequencing sample was made of peripheral blood. The receptors here all came from a man in his 60s with acute or convalescent COVID-19.

The chain has TRBV11-3 and TRBJ1-1; a weak D match, TRBD1 (5 bases). CDR1 SGHNT and CDR2 YENEEA come from the germline V gene. The CDR3 runs to 13 residues. Trimming took 3 bases from V and 5 from J, leaving 10 bases between them. The CDR3 sequence is CASSLGGRTEAFF. For the CDR3, the DNA is TGTGCCAGCAGCTTGGGGGGACGTACTGAAGCTTTCTTT.

V and J are TRBV25-1 and TRBJ2-2, with TRBD1 matching over 9 bases. With V trimmed by 3 bases and J by 4 bases, 3 bases remained unmatched. The CDR3 is 15 residues long. The germline CDR1 and CDR2 sequences are MGHDK and SYGVNS. CDR3 coding DNA: TGTGCCAGCAGTGACGACAGGGGGTTCACCGGGGAGCTGTTTTTT. Protein sequence: CASSDDRGFTGELFF.

The chain uses TRBV19 and TRBJ2-3; no reliable D call. Trimming took 5 bases from V and 5 from J, leaving 11 bases between them. This CDR3 region has 13 residues. Germline CDR1 is LNHDA and CDR2 is SQIVND (reference sequence). CDR3 nucleotide sequence: TGTGCCAGTAGTTTGGCCCTCAGAGATACGCAGTATTTT. Amino acid sequence: CASSLALRDTQYF.

This clone has only a few counts. The genes are TRBV29-1 and TRBJ1-2; the match to TRBD1 covers 12 bases. V was pared by 0 bases and J by 4 bases, with 6 bases of the junction left unmatched. This CDR3 is 16 amino acids long. Germline V gene sequence: CDR1 SQVTM, CDR2 ANQGSEA. The CDR3 DNA follows: TGCAGCGTTGAAGATCACTGGGGACAGGGGGCCTATGGCTACACCTTC. Its protein is CSVEDHWGQGAYGYTF.

This chain's CDR3 is CASSLRGGEGYTF. As DNA, the CDR3 is TGTGCCAGCAGTTTGCGGGGCGGTGAGGGCTACACCTTC. The genes are TRBV12-3 or TRBV12-4 and TRBJ1-2, with a possible D match to TRBD1 (5 bases). This CDR3 region has 13 residues. V was shortened by 3 bases and J by 8 bases, with 13 bases between the two germline ends.

The V and J genes are TRBV6-5 and TRBJ1-2; TRBD1 matches 9 bases. The trim removed 5 bases at V and 8 bases at J, leaving 12 bases unmatched. The CDR3 spans 15 residues. The germline V gene has CDR1 MNHEY and CDR2 SVGAGI. The CDR3 is CASSPRTGDNQGYTF. CDR3 nucleotides: TGTGCCAGCAGTCCCCGGACAGGGGACAATCAAGGCTACACCTTC.

V usage is TRBV7-2 and J usage is TRBJ1-3, with a tentative D call TRBD1 (6 bases). V was shortened by 5 bases and J by 0 bases, with 11 bases between the two germline ends. The CDR3 loop spans 15 amino acids. Germline V gene lookup returns CDR1 SGHTA and CDR2 FQGNSA. The CDR3 sequence is CASSAQGSSGNTIYF. The CDR3 nucleotides are TGTGCCAGCAGCGCCCAGGGGAGCTCTGGAAACACCATATATTTT.

The chain has TRBV6-4 and TRBJ2-4, with 10 bases identical to TRBD2. The J segment lost 0 bases and the V segment lost 4 bases, leaving 6 bases of the junction unmatched. Germline V gives CDR1 MRHNA, CDR2 SNTAGT. The CDR3 is made up of 17 amino acids. CDR3 in amino acids: CASSARSGRRAKNIQYF. The CDR3, as DNA: TGTGCCAGCAGTGCTCGTAGCGGGAGGAGAGCCAAAAACATTCAGTACTTC.

The chain uses TRBV21-1 and TRBJ1-2; the table's D call TRBD1 went unverified against the DNA. TRBV21-1 is labeled a pseudogene. This CDR3 has 15 residues. Here the CDR3 DNA reads TGTGCCAGCAGCAAAGAGCTGAGGAAGGGGGATGGCTACACCTTC. This translates into CASSKELRKGDGYTF.

This clone was detected only a few times. The rearrangement links TRBV5-4 to TRBJ1-3, with no clear D. Trimming removed 0 bases from V and 8 bases from J, with 9 bases in between. Per germline, CDR1 SGHNT and CDR2 YYREEE (reference sequence). The CDR3 has 13 amino acids. The CDR3 bases are TGTGCCAGCAGCTTGGACGAGGGAGACACCATATATTTT. Its protein is CASSLDEGDTIYF.

The rearrangement uses TRBV19 and TRBJ2-7, with D perhaps matching TRBD1 (6 bases). The V end was cut by 3 bases, the J end by 2 bases, with 11 bases between. CDR3 length equals 14 residues. Germline V gene data show CDR1 as LNHDA and CDR2 as SQIVND (reference sequence). The CDR3 loop is CASSIDRIPYEQYV. The CDR3 DNA follows: TGTGCCAGTAGTATCGACAGGATCCCCTACGAGCAGTACGTC.

The chain recombines TRBV4-3 with TRBJ1-2; TRBD1 might be the D (5 bases). This CDR3 has 15 amino acids. Trimming removed 3 bases from V and 2 bases from J, with 13 bases in between. CDR1 and CDR2 from the germline V gene are LGHNA and YSLEER. DNA for the CDR3: TGCGCCAGCAGCCAGGGGTACGGGGGGAACTATGGCTACACCTTC. Its protein is CASSQGYGGNYGYTF.

This clone was detected a few times. This chain joins TRBV30 and TRBJ1-4, with D tentatively TRBD1 (5 bases). V was cut by 0 bases and J by 6 bases, with 11 bases left in between. The germline gives CDR1 GTSNPN, CDR2 SVGIG (reference sequence). The CDR3 contains 14 residues. CDR3 residues: CAWSVGGGDEKLFF. CDR3 nucleotides: TGTGCCTGGAGTGTAGGCGGAGGGGATGAAAAACTGTTTTTT.

The rearrangement joins TRBV6-5 to TRBJ1-4; 7 positions agree with TRBD1. The CDR3 totals 16 residues. The trim removed 4 bases at V and 0 bases at J, leaving 5 bases unmatched. The germline V gene encodes CDR1 MNHEY and CDR2 SVGAGI. This CDR3 reads CASSSGTATTNEKLFF. The CDR3 bases are TGTGCCAGCAGTTCCGGGACAGCGACAACTAATGAAAAACTGTTTTTT.

This chain joins TRBV19 and TRBJ2-2, with 7 positions matching TRBD1. The CDR3 extends over 16 amino acids. The V segment lost 8 bases and the J segment 2 bases; nucleotides outside the gene matches: 11. Germline V gene sequence: CDR1 LNHDA, CDR2 SQIVND (reference sequence). CDR3 nucleotide sequence: TGTGCCAGTTTGAACCGCCGGGACAGCAACACCGGGGAGCTGTTTTTT. Translation gives CASLNRRDSNTGELFF.

The chain joins TRBV2 to TRBJ2-2; no definite D call. CDR1 is SNHLY, CDR2 FYNNEI, per germline. The V gene lost 5 bases and the J gene lost 4 bases, with 11 bases spanning the gap. CDR3 size: 14 residues. The CDR3 bases are TGTGCCAGCAGTAATGCGGTGAGCACCGGGGAGCTGTTTTTT. This codes for CASSNAVSTGELFF.

V gene TRBV28 combines with J gene TRBJ1-4; the D is unclear. The germline gives CDR1 MDHEN, CDR2 SYDVKM. The CDR3 is 15 amino acids. V gave up 5 bases and J gave up 3 bases, with 13 bases separating them. The CDR3 loop reads CASSPTTRANEKLFF. The CDR3 DNA reads TGTGCCAGCAGTCCCACTACCCGCGCTAATGAAAAACTGTTTTTT. Full variable domain (remainder filled in from reference TRBV28 and TRBJ1-4): DVKVTQSSRYLVKRTGEKVFLECVQDMDHENMFWYRQDPGLGLRLIYFSYDVKMKEKGDIPEGYSVSREKKERFSLILESASTNQTSMYLCASSPTTRANEKLFFGSGTQLSVL.

This clone was detected once. This chain joins TRBV4-1 and TRBJ1-1, with a tentative D call TRBD1 (6 bases). Trimming cost V 4 bases and J 5 bases, with 17 bases left between them. CDR3 size: 15 residues. CDR1 and CDR2 (germline): MGHRA, YSYEKL. The CDR3, as DNA: TGCGCCAGCAGCCGCATAAGCGGGGGGCGTACTGAAGCTTTCTTT. Protein product: CASSRISGGRTEAFF.

This clone was detected once. The chain combines TRBV12-5 with TRBJ2-5, with D perhaps TRBD1 (6 bases). The CDR3 contains 15 residues. Germline V gives CDR1 LGHNT, CDR2 FRNRAP. The V gene lost 6 bases and the J gene lost 5 bases, with 19 bases spanning the gap. Here the CDR3 DNA reads TGTGCTAGTGGGTTTCCAAACAGGGAACTGGAGACCCAGTACTTC. As protein: CASGFPNRELETQYF.

V usage is TRBV6-5 and J usage is TRBJ2-1; perhaps TRBD2 as D (7 bases). Trimming shortened V by 7 bases and J by 2 bases, and 12 bases separated the two germline ends. The CDR3 length is 14 residues. CDR1 is MNHEY and CDR2 is SVGAGI in the germline V gene. CDR3 in amino acids: CASTRGGTYNEQFF. The CDR3 DNA is TGTGCCAGCACGAGGGGGGGGACCTACAATGAGCAGTTCTTC.

The chain has TRBV6-1 and TRBJ2-3, with D maybe TRBD2 (6 bases). Per germline, CDR1 MNHNS and CDR2 SASEGT. CDR3 size: 14 residues. Trimming took off 0 bases at V and 5 bases at J, with 9 bases between the two ends. The CDR3 DNA sequence: TGTGCCAGCAGTGAAGCCGGCGGGAAAGATACGCAGTATTTT. Translating gives CASSEAGGKDTQYF.

This clone was seen repeatedly, ten times or more. The rearrangement joins TRBV24-1 to TRBJ1-3; D call uncertain. The V end was cut by 3 bases, the J end by 0 bases, with 8 bases between. The CDR3 has 15 residues. Germline V lookup: CDR1 KGHDR, CDR2 SFDVKD. The DNA of the CDR3 is TGTGCCACCAGTGATCCGGGGAGCTCTGGAAACACCATATATTTT. It is translated as CATSDPGSSGNTIYF.

The V and J genes are TRBV7-9 and TRBJ2-3; D might be TRBD2 (5 bases). The V and J ends lost 3 bases and 1 base respectively, with 11 bases between them. Germline CDR1 SEHNR, CDR2 FQNEAQ (reference sequence). This CDR3 spans 15 amino acids. The CDR3 DNA reads TGTGCCAGCAGCTTGAACGGGATCCGCACAGATACGCAGTATTTT. Its translation: CASSLNGIRTDTQYF.

The chain joins TRBV29-1 to TRBJ2-5, with 7 positions matching TRBD1. The V and J ends lost 6 bases and 1 base, in that order; junction bases with no gene match: 2. Looked up from germline, CDR1 is SQVTM and CDR2 is ANQGSEA. This CDR3 has 12 residues. The CDR3 spells CSVTGAQETQYF. For the CDR3, the DNA is TGCAGCGTCACAGGGGCCCAAGAGACCCAGTACTTC.

The CDR3 nucleotides are TGTGCCAGCAGCCCCTCAGGACAGGCGCATTCTGGAAACACCATATATTTT. This sequence encodes CASSPSGQAHSGNTIYF. The rearrangement joins TRBV3-1 (or the pseudogene TRBV3-2) to TRBJ1-3, with 7 bases aligning to TRBD1. Trimming at V came to 4 bases and at J to 1 base, leaving 10 bases not matched to a gene. The CDR3 contains 17 residues. CDR1 is LGHDT and CDR2 is YNNKEL in the germline V gene (reference sequence).

The chain uses TRBV19 and TRBJ2-3; 9 bases agree with TRBD2. Germline V CDR1 and CDR2: LNHDA, SQIVND (reference sequence). J lost 2 bases, V lost 6 bases, and 9 bases had no gene match. This CDR3 comprises 16 residues. CDR3 coding DNA: TGTGCCAGTAGAAGAGCGGGAGGCCAATACACAGATACGCAGTATTTT. Its protein product is CASRRAGGQYTDTQYF. The variable domain in full, completed from reference TRBV19 and TRBJ2-3, reads DGGITQSPKYLFRKEGQNVTLSCEQNLNHDAMYWYRQDPGQGLRLIYYSQIVNDFQKGDIAEGYSVSREKKESFPLTVTSAQKNPTAFYLCASRRAGGQYTDTQYFGPGTRLTVL.

This rearrangement joins TRBV6-6 to TRBJ2-5; 10 nucleotides line up with TRBD2. Germline CDR1 is MNHNY and CDR2 is SVGAGI (reference sequence). Germline trimming cut 2 bases from V and 4 bases from J; bases unmatched to any gene: 4. The CDR3 extends over 15 amino acids. For the CDR3, the DNA is TGTGCCAGCAGTTACACCGGGACTAGCGTAGAGACCCAGTACTTC. This sequence encodes CASSYTGTSVETQYF.

The genes are TRBV6-5 and TRBJ1-5; 8 positions match TRBD1. CDR1 and CDR2 from the germline V gene are MNHEY and SVGAGI. This CDR3 region has 15 residues. J gave up 5 bases and V 6 bases, and 9 bases lay outside the gene matches. The CDR3: CASSPDRERDQPQHF. CDR3 DNA: TGTGCCAGCAGCCCGGACAGGGAGCGCGATCAGCCCCAGCATTTT.

This chain connects TRBV5-4 to TRBJ2-2; 16 bases match TRBD2. Per germline, CDR1 SGHNT and CDR2 YYREEE (reference sequence). Germline trimming cut 5 bases from V and 2 bases from J; bases unmatched to any gene: 9. The CDR3 contains 19 residues. CDR3 sequence reads: CASSRQGLAGGENTGELFF. CDR3 bases: TGTGCCAGCAGTAGACAGGGACTAGCGGGGGGGGAAAACACCGGGGAGCTGTTTTTT.

The chain recombines TRBV3-1 (or the pseudogene TRBV3-2) with TRBJ2-2; 7 nucleotides match TRBD1. The CDR3 has 15 amino acids. Germline V gene data show CDR1 as LGHDT and CDR2 as YNNKEL (reference sequence). J lost 4 bases, V lost 6 bases, and 8 bases had no gene match. The CDR3 here is CASRSDRVITGELFF. The CDR3 DNA reads TGTGCCAGCAGATCCGACAGGGTGATCACCGGGGAGCTGTTTTTT.

The J gene is TRBJ2-7, the V gene TRBV29-1, with 7 bases that match TRBD1. This CDR3 is built from 12 residues. The germline V gene encodes CDR1 SQVTM and CDR2 ANQGSEA. Germline trimming cut 5 bases from V and 0 bases from J; bases unmatched to any gene: 1. In DNA, the CDR3 is TGCAGCGTTTGGGACAGCTCCTACGAGCAGTACTTC. This translates into CSVWDSSYEQYF.

This CDR3 reads CAWSVWQEGGYTF. Here the CDR3 DNA reads TGTGCCTGGAGTGTATGGCAGGAGGGTGGCTACACCTTC. This chain connects TRBV30 to TRBJ1-2; D uncertain. In germline, CDR1 is GTSNPN, CDR2 SVGIG (reference sequence). The CDR3 covers 13 residues. V lost 0 bases and J 7 bases, leaving 12 bases between the germline ends.